These 5 T cell receptor beta chains came from one sample sequenced in a study of cytomegalovirus exposure and HLA in healthy donors. The PCR ran on 60 Vbeta and 13 Jbeta primers. Using immunoSEQ multiplex PCR, the repertoire was profiled, and TCRdb retains in-frame clones only, with some absent. The sample yields approximately 150,000 clones, around four fifths seen once. The sample consisted of PBMCs. All receptors come from a female donor in good health and CMV-seronegative.

The V and J genes are TRBV30 and TRBJ1-1; TRBD1 aligns across 7 bases. The CDR3 is 12 amino acids. The trim removed 1 base at V and 6 bases at J, leaving 2 bases unmatched. CDR1 and CDR2 from the germline V gene are GTSNPN and SVGIG (reference sequence). This CDR3 is CAWSATGSEAFF. CDR3 coding DNA: TGTGCCTGGAGTGCGACAGGGTCTGAAGCTTTCTTT.

This clone was picked up a small number of times. V and J are TRBV10-1 and TRBJ2-7; D perhaps matches TRBD1 (6 bases). Germline values: CDR1 WNHNN, CDR2 SYGVQD (reference sequence). The CDR3 has 13 amino acids. With 9 bases removed from V and 5 bases from J, the gap between germline ends came to 17 bases. The CDR3 bases are TGCGCCAGTTCACAACGCAGGGGCGACGAGCAGTACTTC. Protein product: CASSQRRGDEQYF.

The chain recombines TRBV5-6 with TRBJ1-1; possible D gene TRBD1, 6 bases. Germline-derived CDR1 and CDR2 are SGHDT and YYEEEE. Trimming took off 3 bases at V and 6 bases at J, with 18 bases between the two ends. This CDR3 is built from 15 residues. The CDR3 sequence is CASSWGWGGAAEAFF. The CDR3 coding sequence is TGTGCCAGCAGCTGGGGGTGGGGGGGCGCGGCTGAAGCTTTCTTT.

The rearrangement uses TRBV7-6 and TRBJ2-3, with a weak D call TRBD1 (6 bases). There are 14 residues in the CDR3. The germline CDR1 and CDR2 sequences are SGHVS and FNYEAQ. The V and J ends lost 5 bases and 1 base respectively, with 10 bases between them. The CDR3 DNA sequence: TGTGCCAGCAGCGCCAGACAGGGCACAGATACGCAGTATTTT. Translation gives CASSARQGTDTQYF.

V gene TRBV10-3 combines with J gene TRBJ2-2, with 10 nucleotides matching TRBD1. The ends lost 8 bases at V and 3 bases at J; junction bases unmatched: 9. Germline V gene data show CDR1 as ENHRY and CDR2 as SYGVKD. There are 16 residues in the CDR3. CDR3 sequence (DNA): TGTGCCATCGGGACAGGGGACCTCGAGGACACCGGGGAGCTGTTTTTT. Protein product: CAIGTGDLEDTGELFF.